Listed here are 19 T cell receptor beta chains from one sample, sequenced in a study of cytomegalovirus exposure and HLA in healthy donors (dated by TCRdb to the late 2010s). Library prep was done by the immunoSEQ multiplex PCR assay. The multiplex PCR relied on a mix of 60 forward primers for TCR Vbeta segments and 13 reverse primers for TCR Jbeta segments. TCRdb took over this immuneACCESS table, retaining in-frame rearrangements with V and J assigned. Such tables are incomplete; in checked studies, under half of the missing clones stem from an unresolved V gene, and the remainder is unexplained. The sample has around 130,000 clones on record. The leading ten clones occupy roughly 1.5% of the sample. The specimen sequenced was PBMCs. The origin of the receptors is a woman between 40 and 55 years old in good health and CMV-seronegative.

The chain carries TRBV27 and TRBJ1-2; tentatively, D is TRBD1 (5 bases). This CDR3 spans 14 amino acids. Trimming shortened V by 8 bases and J by 6 bases, and 19 bases separated the two germline ends. Germline V CDR1 and CDR2: MNHEY, SMNVEV (reference sequence). The CDR3 sequence: CASGGGRSPDGYTF. Written as DNA, the CDR3 is TGTGCCAGCGGGGGGGGAAGGAGCCCCGATGGCTACACCTTC.

V gene TRBV6-5 combines with J gene TRBJ2-7; 7 nucleotides match TRBD1. Germline CDR1 MNHEY, CDR2 SVGAGI. The CDR3 length is 14 residues. Trimming at V came to 5 bases and at J to 4 bases, leaving 8 bases not matched to a gene. CDR3 amino acids: CASSPGRTGYEQYV. CDR3 coding DNA: TGTGCCAGCAGTCCCGGGCGGACAGGTTACGAGCAGTACGTC.

The V call is TRBV7-9, the J call TRBJ2-3; 7 bases fit TRBD1. The length of the CDR3 is 14 residues. CDR1 is SEHNR and CDR2 is FQNEAQ in the germline V gene (reference sequence). Germline trimming cut 3 bases from V and 6 bases from J; bases unmatched to any gene: 6. CDR3 sequence: CASSFDREGDTQYF. CDR3 DNA sequence: TGTGCCAGCAGCTTCGACAGGGAAGGGGATACGCAGTATTTT. Full variable domain (remainder filled in from reference TRBV7-9 and TRBJ2-3): DTGVSQNPRHKITKRGQNVTFRCDPISEHNRLYWYRQTLGQGPEFLTYFQNEAQLEKSRLLSDRFSAERPKGSFSTLEIQRTEQGDSAMYLCASSFDREGDTQYFGPGTRLTVL.

The rearrangement joins TRBV7-6 to TRBJ2-3; 7 bases line up with TRBD2. J lost 1 base, V lost 5 bases, and 6 bases had no gene match. The CDR3 has 15 residues. Germline assignment: CDR1 SGHVS and CDR2 FNYEAQ. The CDR3 sequence: CASSRQAGGTDTQYF. CDR3 coding DNA: TGTGCCAGCAGCCGTCAGGCGGGGGGCACAGATACGCAGTATTTT.

V gene TRBV6-1 combines with J gene TRBJ2-3, with TRBD1 identical over 8 bases. Germline CDR1 and CDR2: MNHNS and SASEGT. V gave up 7 bases and J gave up 5 bases; unmatched junction bases: 8. The CDR3 is made up of 14 amino acids. The CDR3 nucleotides read TGTGCCAGCATCCTAGGACAGGGAAGAGATACGCAGTATTTT. This gives the protein CASILGQGRDTQYF.

This chain connects TRBV5-4 to TRBJ1-4; 11 bases match TRBD1. The CDR3 is made up of 17 amino acids. Trimming removed 3 bases from V and 8 bases from J; junction bases left unmatched: 12. Per the germline V gene, CDR1 is SGHNT and CDR2 is YYREEE (reference sequence). CDR3 in amino acids: CASSSAGQGALGEKLFF. The CDR3 bases are TGTGCCAGCAGCTCGGCCGGACAGGGGGCTTTAGGAGAAAAACTGTTTTTT.

CDR3 sequence (DNA): TGTGCCAGCAGCTTATTGGGTGGAGGACTAGCAGATACGCAGTATTTT. Amino acids: CASSLLGGGLADTQYF. The genes are TRBV11-2 and TRBJ2-3; 7 bases align to TRBD2. Trimming cost V 2 bases and J 4 bases; bases outside gene matches: 9. This CDR3 has 16 residues. From germline, CDR1 is SGHAT and CDR2 FQNNGV.

The V call is TRBV11-2, the J call TRBJ2-2, with D hard to call. CDR3 length equals 13 residues. V was cut by 4 bases and J by 3 bases, with 6 bases left in between. CDR1 and CDR2 (germline): SGHAT, FQNNGV. CDR3 amino acids: CASSSQDTGELFF. The CDR3 DNA sequence: TGTGCCAGCAGCTCCCAGGACACCGGGGAGCTGTTTTTT.

This rearrangement joins TRBV6-5 to TRBJ1-1, with D possibly TRBD1 on 5 matching bases. V gave up 7 bases and J gave up 4 bases, with 16 bases separating them. Looked up from germline, CDR1 is MNHEY and CDR2 is SVGAGI. CDR3 length: 14 amino acids. CDR3 region: CASITGHPATEAFF. The CDR3 DNA sequence: TGTGCCAGCATCACAGGACACCCTGCCACTGAAGCTTTCTTT.

The gene calls are TRBV9 and TRBJ2-7; D remains unclear. V gave up 4 bases and J gave up 7 bases, with 21 bases separating them. CDR3 size: 15 residues. Germline V gene lookup returns CDR1 SGDLS and CDR2 YYNGEE. CDR3 region: CASSPSVANPGEQYV. In nucleotides, the CDR3 is TGTGCCAGCAGCCCATCAGTGGCGAACCCCGGAGAGCAGTACGTC.

The chain has TRBV11-2 and TRBJ1-1; TRBD1 matches at 7 bases. J lost 7 bases, V lost 6 bases, and 5 bases had no gene match. The CDR3 is 12 residues long. The V gene's germline CDR1 is SGHAT and CDR2 FQNNGV. In DNA, the CDR3 is TGTGCCAGCAGGCACAGGGGCGGTGAAGCTTTCTTT. This gives the protein CASRHRGGEAFF.

The genes are TRBV12-5 and TRBJ2-4, with a weak D call TRBD1 (6 bases). The length of the CDR3 is 13 residues. Germline values: CDR1 LGHNT, CDR2 FRNRAP. V was cut by 6 bases and J by 6 bases, with 12 bases left in between. The CDR3 protein is CASGPGHGNIQYF. The DNA of the CDR3 is TGTGCTAGTGGCCCGGGACATGGAAACATTCAGTACTTC.

The chain joins TRBV5-1 to TRBJ1-2; D not certain. The germline V and J ends were trimmed by 4 bases and 2 bases, with 9 bases remaining between them. CDR1 SGHRS and CDR2 YFSETQ come from the germline V gene. This CDR3 region has 13 residues. Written as DNA, the CDR3 is TGCGCCAGCAGCCTTGAGCCGAACTATGGCTACACCTTC. Translation gives CASSLEPNYGYTF.

This chain uses TRBV4-2 with TRBJ1-1; 7 positions agree with TRBD1. The CDR3 sequence is 15 residues long. CDR1 and CDR2 from the germline V gene are LGHNA and YNFKEQ. V dropped 0 bases and J dropped 3; count of bases not matched to a gene: 4. The CDR3 sequence is CASSQDLQGDTEAFF. The CDR3 DNA reads TGTGCCAGCAGCCAAGATCTGCAGGGGGACACTGAAGCTTTCTTT.

The J gene is TRBJ1-5, the V gene TRBV6-6; 7 bases match TRBD1. Germline V gives CDR1 MNHNY, CDR2 SVGAGI (reference sequence). The ends lost 6 bases at V and 7 bases at J; junction bases unmatched: 15. CDR3 length: 16 residues. CDR3 nucleotides: TGTGCCAGCAGACTCTACAACAGGGGACGAGGGCAGCCCCAGCATTTT. Translation: CASRLYNRGRGQPQHF.

This chain uses TRBV6-1 with TRBJ1-1; D may be TRBD1 (5 bases). The V and J ends lost 11 bases and 0 bases respectively, with 16 bases between them. The CDR3 is 14 amino acids. Germline V gene lookup returns CDR1 MNHNS and CDR2 SASEGT. This chain's CDR3 is CAACRAQMNTEAFF. The CDR3 DNA is TGTGCCGCGTGCAGGGCTCAAATGAACACTGAAGCTTTCTTT.

V is TRBV4-1 and J is TRBJ1-5; D not certain. This CDR3 spans 15 amino acids. Trimming stripped 1 base from V and 0 bases from J, with 7 bases between. The germline gives CDR1 MGHRA, CDR2 YSYEKL. For the CDR3, the DNA is TGCGCCAGCAGCCAAGGAGGCAATAGCAATCAGCCCCAGCATTTT. As protein: CASSQGGNSNQPQHF.

V gene TRBV6-1 combines with J gene TRBJ2-3; D perhaps matches TRBD2 (5 bases). Trimming took off 7 bases at V and 7 bases at J, with 12 bases between the two ends. The CDR3 runs 12 residues. Germline-derived CDR1 and CDR2 are MNHNS and SASEGT. CDR3 amino acids: CASTLRENTQYF. The CDR3 DNA reads TGTGCCAGCACCCTGAGGGAAAATACGCAGTATTTT.

The V gene is TRBV5-8, the J gene TRBJ2-3; 8 nucleotides align to TRBD1. Germline trimming cut 2 bases from V and 5 bases from J; bases unmatched to any gene: 7. CDR1 is SGHTS and CDR2 is YDEGEE in the germline V gene. CDR3 length: 15 residues. For the CDR3, the DNA is TGTGCCAGCAGCTTACAGGGGGGCATTCTAGATACGCAGTATTTT. It specifies CASSLQGGILDTQYF.